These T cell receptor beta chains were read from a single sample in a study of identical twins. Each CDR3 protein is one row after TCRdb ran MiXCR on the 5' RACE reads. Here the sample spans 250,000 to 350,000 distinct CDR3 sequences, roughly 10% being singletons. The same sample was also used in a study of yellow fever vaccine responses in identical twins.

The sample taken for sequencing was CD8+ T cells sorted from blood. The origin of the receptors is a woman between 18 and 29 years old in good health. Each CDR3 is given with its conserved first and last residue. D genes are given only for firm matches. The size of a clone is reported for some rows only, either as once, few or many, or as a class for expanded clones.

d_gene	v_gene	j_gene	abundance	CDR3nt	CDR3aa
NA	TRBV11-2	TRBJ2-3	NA	TGTGCCAGCAGCTTAGGAATCCAACTTCACACAGATACGCAGTATTTT	CASSLGIQLHTDTQYF
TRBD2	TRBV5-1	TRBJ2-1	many	TGCGCCAGCAGCTTGTTCCTAGCGGGGGGCAAGGACAATGAGCAGTTCTTC	CASSLFLAGGKDNEQFF
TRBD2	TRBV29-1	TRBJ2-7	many	TGCAGCGTTGTTCTAGCGGGGGGTTACGAGCAGTACTTC	CSVVLAGGYEQYF
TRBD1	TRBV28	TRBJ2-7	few	TGTGCCAGCAGTTTTTGGCAGGGGGTCTACGAGCAGTACTTC	CASSFWQGVYEQYF
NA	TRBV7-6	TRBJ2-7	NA	TGTGCCAGCAGCCCCCGGGACTTGCCCTACGAGCAGTACTTC	CASSPRDLPYEQYF
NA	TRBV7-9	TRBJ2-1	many	TGTGCCAGCAGCGCAACGGAGGGCGCCAATGAGCAGTTCTTC	CASSATEGANEQFF
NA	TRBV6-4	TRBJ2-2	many	TGTGCCAGCAGTCCAGGGGAGGCCGGGGAGCTGTTTTTT	CASSPGEAGELFF
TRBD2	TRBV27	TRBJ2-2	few	TGTGCCAGCAGTCAGTTTGCGGGGGGAAGCACCGGGGAGCTGTTTTTT	CASSQFAGGSTGELFF
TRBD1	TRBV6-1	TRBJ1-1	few	TGTGCCATCGGACAGGGTCGAGGAACTGAAGCTTTCTTT	CAIGQGRGTEAFF
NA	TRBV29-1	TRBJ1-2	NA	TGCAGCGTTCCACCGACTCGGAGAGAGGGCTACACCTTC	CSVPPTRREGYTF
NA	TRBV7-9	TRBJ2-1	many	TGTGCCAGCAGCTTAGTACAGGGATCCTACAATGAGCAGTTCTTC	CASSLVQGSYNEQFF
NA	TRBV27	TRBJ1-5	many	TGTGCCAGCGGCGAGAACAATCAGCCCCAGCATTTT	CASGENNQPQHF
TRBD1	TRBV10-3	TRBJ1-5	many	TGTGCCACCACAGGGGTTAAGAGCAATCAGCCCCAGCATTTT	CATTGVKSNQPQHF
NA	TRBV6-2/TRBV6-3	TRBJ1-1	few	TGTGCCAGCAGTTACTCGGAGGGGACTGAAGCTTTCTTT	CASSYSEGTEAFF
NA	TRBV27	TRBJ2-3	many	TGTGCCAGCAGTTTATTTGTGGGTGCAGATACGCAGTATTTT	CASSLFVGADTQYF
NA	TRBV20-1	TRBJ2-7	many	TGCAGTGCTAGCCCCCGGCGTGGGGTTGGGTACGAGCAGTACTTC	CSASPRRGVGYEQYF
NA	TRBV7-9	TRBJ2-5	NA	TGTGCCAGCAGCTCCTACGTGGCCCAAGAGACCCAGTACTTC	CASSSYVAQETQYF
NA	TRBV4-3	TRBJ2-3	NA	TGCGCCAGCAGCCAGGGTCCCCCTCACAGCACAGATACGCAGTATTTT	CASSQGPPHSTDTQYF
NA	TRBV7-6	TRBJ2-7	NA	TGTGCCAGCAGCTTAGCGGGGGACGGCTACGAGCAGTACTTC	CASSLAGDGYEQYF
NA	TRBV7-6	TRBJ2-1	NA	TGTGCCAGCAGCTTTCGACATAGGATCCCCCTCTACAATGAGCAGTTCTTC	CASSFRHRIPLYNEQFF
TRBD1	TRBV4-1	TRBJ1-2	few	TGCGCCAGCAGCCAAGATCCCACAGGGGGGTACGGCTACACCTTC	CASSQDPTGGYGYTF
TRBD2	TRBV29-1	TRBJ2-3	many	TGCAGCGTTATAGCGGGAGTTAGCACAGATACGCAGTATTTT	CSVIAGVSTDTQYF
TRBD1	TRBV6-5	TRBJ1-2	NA	TGTGCCAGCAGTTACCTTGACAGGGTCTATGGCTACACCTTC	CASSYLDRVYGYTF
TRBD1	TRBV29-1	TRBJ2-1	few	TGCAGCGTTGAGACCGGGACAGGGGGCTGGAATGAGCAGTTCTTC	CSVETGTGGWNEQFF
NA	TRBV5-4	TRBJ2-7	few	TGTGCCAGCAGCCCTGGGACTCCTATAACCTCCTACGAGCAGTACTTC	CASSPGTPITSYEQYF
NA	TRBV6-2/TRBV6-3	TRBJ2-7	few	TGTGCCAGCAGGTCCGACACCTCCTACGAGCAGTACTTC	CASRSDTSYEQYF
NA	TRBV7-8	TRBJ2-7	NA	TGTGCCAGCAGCTCCCCCCGAGGGGCTCCCTACGAGCAGTACTTC	CASSSPRGAPYEQYF
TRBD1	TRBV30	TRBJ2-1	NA	TGTGCCGAAACACAGGGGCGAACCTACAATGAGCAGTTCTTC	CAETQGRTYNEQFF
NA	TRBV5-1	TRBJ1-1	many	TGCGCCAGCAGCTTGGAGGCACGGGAAAACACTGAAGCTTTCTTT	CASSLEARENTEAFF
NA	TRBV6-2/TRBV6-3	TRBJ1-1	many	TGTGCCAGCAGTTACTCGCGGGGGGTCACGAACACTGAAGCTTTCTTT	CASSYSRGVTNTEAFF
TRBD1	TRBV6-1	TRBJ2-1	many	TGTGCCAGCAGAGACAGGGGCAATGAGCAGTTCTTC	CASRDRGNEQFF
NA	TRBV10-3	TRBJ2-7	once	TGTGCCATCAGCGCTCAGCGGGCTGCCTACGAGCAGTACTTC	CAISAQRAAYEQYF
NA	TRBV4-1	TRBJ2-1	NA	TGCGCCAGCAGCCAAGAGTGGGGGACGGCCTACAATGAGCAGTTCTTC	CASSQEWGTAYNEQFF
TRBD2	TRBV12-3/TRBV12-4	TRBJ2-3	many	TGTGCCAGCAGCCTGAACCTAGCGGGAGGTCCCGAGTATTTT	CASSLNLAGGPEYF
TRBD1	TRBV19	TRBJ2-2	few	TGTGCCAGTAGTATGTGGACAGGGGTGGACACCGGGGAGCTGTTTTTT	CASSMWTGVDTGELFF
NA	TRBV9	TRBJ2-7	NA	TGTGCCAGCAGCACTGGGGTTGGGAGCTCCAGAGGGGAGCAGTACTTC	CASSTGVGSSRGEQYF
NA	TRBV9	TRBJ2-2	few	TGTGCCAGCAGCCTTAACCCGACAGAAACGAACACCGGGGAGCTGTTTTTT	CASSLNPTETNTGELFF
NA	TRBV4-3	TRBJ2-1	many	TGCGCCAGCAGCCAAGAGGTAGAAAGCTCCTACAATGAGCAGTTCTTC	CASSQEVESSYNEQFF
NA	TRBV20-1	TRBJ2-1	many	TGCAGTGCTAGGCCAGAGAACAATGAGCAGTTCTTC	CSARPENNEQFF
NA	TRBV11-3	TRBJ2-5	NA	TGTGCCAGCAGGTTGAGGACGGAGGAGACCCAGTACTTC	CASRLRTEETQYF